The 25 T cell receptor beta chains reported below all come from one sample, sequenced in a study of neurological immune-mediated disorders. One entry per CDR3 protein, called by TCRdb with MiXCR from the 5' RACE reads. Among under 60,000 distinct CDR3 sequences listed, about 25% were seen once. The sequenced sample was PBMCs. All receptors derive from a woman between 70 and 85 years old in good health.

This clonotype was seen a handful of times. The chain carries TRBV20-1 and TRBJ2-7; D uncertain. The CDR3 extends over 12 amino acids. Trimming shortened V by 3 bases and J by 7 bases, and 13 bases separated the two germline ends. The germline CDR1 and CDR2 sequences are DFQATT and SNEGSKA (reference sequence). The DNA of the CDR3 is TGCAGTGCTAGGGGCCTGGAAAGAGAGCAGTACTTC. The encoded protein is CSARGLEREQYF.

The J gene is TRBJ1-5, the V gene TRBV4-1; the D is unclear. The germline V gene encodes CDR1 MGHRA and CDR2 YSYEKL. Trimming pared 1 base from V and 0 bases from J, leaving 22 bases between. The CDR3 totals 20 residues. CDR3 coding DNA: TGCGCCAGCAGCCAAGGTCTCCGGTCCCCATTGGACCTTAGCAATCAGCCCCAGCATTTT. Amino acid sequence: CASSQGLRSPLDLSNQPQHF.

This chain links TRBV30 with TRBJ1-1; D is undetermined. Trimming took 1 base from V and 2 from J, leaving 5 bases between them. Germline lookup yields CDR1 GTSNPN and CDR2 SVGIG (reference sequence). CDR3 size: 12 residues. The CDR3: CAWSADNTEAFF. The CDR3, as DNA: TGTGCCTGGAGTGCGGACAACACTGAAGCTTTCTTT.

This chain joins TRBV27 and TRBJ1-2, with D tentatively TRBD1 (5 bases). The ends were cut back, 6 bases at V and 3 bases at J, with 14 bases in the middle. Germline-derived CDR1 and CDR2 are MNHEY and SMNVEV (reference sequence). The CDR3 sequence is 14 residues long. The CDR3 region is CASSITGADYGYTF. The CDR3 region has the DNA TGTGCCAGCAGCATCACCGGGGCGGACTATGGCTACACCTTC.

This clonotype came up many times. The J gene is TRBJ2-5, the V gene TRBV14; D not resolved. The germline V and J ends were trimmed by 4 bases and 2 bases, with 8 bases remaining between them. Germline loops: CDR1 SGHDN, CDR2 FVKESK. The CDR3 loop spans 13 amino acids. The CDR3, as DNA: TGTGCCAGCAGCCTGGGAATACAAGAGACCCAGTACTTC. Translated: CASSLGIQETQYF.

This clonotype has at least ten counts. V usage is TRBV25-1 and J usage is TRBJ1-1, with D perhaps TRBD1 (5 bases). V was pared by 4 bases and J by 0 bases, with 6 bases between. From germline, CDR1 is MGHDK and CDR2 SYGVNS. This CDR3 is built from 13 residues. The CDR3 is CASSVGVNTEAFF. The CDR3 DNA follows: TGTGCCAGCAGTGTGGGGGTGAACACTGAAGCTTTCTTT. Complete variable domain (other parts from reference TRBV25-1 and TRBJ1-1): EADIYQTPRYLVIGTGKKITLECSQTMGHDKMYWYQQDPGMELHLIHYSYGVNSTEKGDLSSESTVSRIRTEHFPLTLESARPSHTSQYLCASSVGVNTEAFFGQGTRLTVV.

This clonotype was counted at least ten times. The chain recombines TRBV15 with TRBJ1-2; possible D gene TRBD1, 5 bases. V was trimmed by 0 bases and J by 2 bases, leaving 10 bases between them. The CDR3 spans 15 residues. CDR1 is LNHNV and CDR2 is YYDKDF in the germline V gene (reference sequence). DNA for the CDR3: TGTGCCACCAGCAGAGATATCGAGGGGAACTATGGCTACACCTTC. Its protein is CATSRDIEGNYGYTF.

Note on this clonotype: One end of the junction is discordant with germline, which a read error may explain. The genes are TRBV10-3 and TRBJ1-5; a weak D match, TRBD1 (5 bases). Germline CDR1 ENHRY, CDR2 SYGVKD. The CDR3 is made up of 18 amino acids. The DNA of the CDR3 is TGTGCCATCAGTGATTTCCCTCGGAGGGGCGCCGGCAATAAGCCACAGCATTTT. Protein product: CAISDFPRRGAGNKPQHF.

This clonotype was counted only a few times. V is TRBV4-3 and J is TRBJ2-3, with D tentatively TRBD2 (6 bases). Germline lookup yields CDR1 LGHNA and CDR2 YSLEER. The V and J ends lost 1 base and 11 bases respectively, with 25 bases between them. The CDR3 is 17 amino acids. For the CDR3, the DNA is TGCGCCAGCAGCCAAGGAAAAGCCCTAGCGCCGACGGGATGGCAGTATTTT. Translation gives CASSQGKALAPTGWQYF.

Here the CDR3 reads CASSLDPVYVNEQFF. The CDR3 bases are TGTGCCAGCAGCTTAGATCCTGTCTATGTCAATGAGCAGTTCTTC. V and J are TRBV11-2 and TRBJ2-1; no clear D. Trimming cost V 0 bases and J 6 bases, with 12 bases left between them. Per germline, CDR1 SGHAT and CDR2 FQNNGV. This CDR3 has 15 residues.

The sample holds one count of this clonotype. CDR3 in DNA: TGTGCCAGCTCCCGGACAGGGGGCACTGAAGCTTTCTTT. It yields the protein CASSRTGGTEAFF. The chain links TRBV18 to TRBJ1-1, with 10 bases lining up with TRBD1. Germline loops: CDR1 KGHSH, CDR2 LQKENI. V lost 6 bases to trimming and J lost 4 bases; unmatched junction nucleotides: 2. The CDR3 contains 13 residues.

The CDR3 sequence: CASKDHQTGSYEQYF. DNA of the CDR3: TGTGCCAGCAAAGACCACCAGACAGGGTCCTACGAGCAGTACTTC. J is TRBJ2-7 and V is TRBV6-2 or TRBV6-3, with 7 bases identical to TRBD1. The J segment lost 1 base and the V segment lost 7 bases, leaving 10 bases of the junction unmatched. The CDR3 length is 15 residues. Germline CDR1 reads MNHEY; CDR2 reads SVGEGT.

The chain uses TRBV6-6 and TRBJ2-2; D is undetermined. The germline V gene encodes CDR1 MNHNY and CDR2 SVGAGI (reference sequence). V was trimmed by 0 bases and J by 7 bases, leaving 6 bases between them. The CDR3 is 13 amino acids. The CDR3 region has the DNA TGTGCCAGCAGTTACTCGAGCCTCGGGGAGCTGTTTTTT. The encoded protein is CASSYSSLGELFF.

The rearrangement links TRBV7-9 to TRBJ2-3, with no clear D. This CDR3 has 13 amino acids. Trimming took 4 bases from V and 7 from J, leaving 12 bases between them. Germline V lookup: CDR1 SEHNR, CDR2 FQNEAQ (reference sequence). The CDR3 region has the DNA TGTGCCAGCAGCTCCGAGGATCGTTATACGCAGTATTTT. Residues: CASSSEDRYTQYF.

This clonotype has at least ten counts. CDR3 nucleotides: TGCGCCAGCAGCTTGGGTCAGGGGGCTAATGAGCAGTTCTTC. It translates to CASSLGQGANEQFF. The chain employs TRBV5-1 and TRBJ2-1; 8 bases line up with TRBD1. Trimming removed 0 bases from V and 7 bases from J; junction bases left unmatched: 3. CDR1 is SGHRS, CDR2 YFSETQ, per germline. CDR3 size: 14 residues. The whole variable domain, remainder taken from reference TRBV5-1 and TRBJ2-1, is KAGVTQTPRYLIKTRGQQVTLSCSPISGHRSVSWYQQTPGQGLQFLFEYFSETQRNKGNFPGRFSGRQFSNSRSEMNVSTLELGDSALYLCASSLGQGANEQFFGPGTRLTVL.

In its sample, this clonotype was seen many times. CDR3 residues: CSARGALLKTYSPLHF. CDR3 nucleotides: TGCAGTGCTAGAGGGGCGTTACTCAAAACTTATTCACCCCTCCACTTT. The chain couples TRBV20-1 to TRBJ1-6; D not certain. Germline V gene lookup returns CDR1 DFQATT and CDR2 SNEGSKA (reference sequence). The CDR3 totals 16 residues. Trimming cost V 1 base and J 8 bases, with 18 bases left between them.

A single count supports this clonotype. The chain combines TRBV18 with TRBJ1-1; D unclear. V lost 2 bases, J lost 1 base, and 11 bases lay in between. Germline V lookup: CDR1 KGHSH, CDR2 LQKENI. This CDR3 is built from 15 residues. The CDR3 coding sequence is TGTGCCAGCTCACCATCGCCAACTTCGAACACTGAAGCTTTCTTT. It is translated as CASSPSPTSNTEAFF.

The chain carries TRBV27 and TRBJ2-4, with a weak D call TRBD2 (5 bases). Germline V CDR1 and CDR2: MNHEY, SMNVEV (reference sequence). The CDR3 is 16 amino acids. V was clipped by 3 bases and J by 1 base, with 13 bases between them. The CDR3 DNA is TGTGCCAGCAGTTTGCTAGCAGGAATGGCCAAAAACATTCAGTACTTC. This codes for CASSLLAGMAKNIQYF.

The chain joins TRBV28 to TRBJ2-1; D gene ambiguous. The CDR3 is 14 amino acids. The germline V and J ends were trimmed by 7 bases and 0 bases, with 10 bases remaining between them. CDR1 and CDR2 (germline): MDHEN, SYDVKM. The CDR3 here is CASNVGYSYNEQFF. CDR3 sequence (DNA): TGTGCCAGCAACGTGGGGTACTCCTACAATGAGCAGTTCTTC.

This clonotype was detected many times. The V gene is TRBV2, the J gene TRBJ2-3; D is uncertain. The CDR3 runs 11 residues. V was cut by 5 bases and J by 6 bases, with 6 bases left in between. Germline V gene sequence: CDR1 SNHLY, CDR2 FYNNEI. CDR3 residues: CASSFHDTQYF. The CDR3 DNA follows: TGTGCCAGCAGTTTTCATGATACGCAGTATTTT. Based on the CDR3 plus reference TRBV2 and TRBJ2-3, the full variable domain is EPEVTQTPSHQVTQMGQEVILRCVPISNHLYFYWYRQILGQKVEFLVSFYNNEISEKSEIFDDQFSVERPDGSNFTLKIRSTKLEDSAMYFCASSFHDTQYFGPGTRLTVL.

A note on this clonotype: Sequence at one end of the junction differs from germline and may be a read error. V is TRBV5-4 and J is TRBJ1-2; TRBD1 aligns across 7 bases. This CDR3 comprises 13 residues. CDR1 and CDR2 (germline): SGHNT, YYREEE (reference sequence). The CDR3 DNA follows: TGTGCCAACAGCTTGGACAGGCGTGAAGGCAACACCTTC. Translating gives CANSLDRREGNTF.

This clonotype was seen many times. CDR3 protein: CASSLVGASSYNEQFF. The CDR3 coding sequence is TGCGCCAGCAGCTTGGTGGGGGCTAGCTCCTACAATGAGCAGTTCTTC. The V gene is TRBV5-1, the J gene TRBJ2-1; tentative D call: TRBD1 (6 bases). CDR1 SGHRS and CDR2 YFSETQ come from the germline V gene. V was pared by 0 bases and J by 0 bases, with 10 bases between. The CDR3 is 16 residues long.

At least ten counts were recorded for this clonotype. The rearrangement uses TRBV6-6 and TRBJ2-2; TRBD2 matches 7 bases. Germline loops: CDR1 MNHNY, CDR2 SVGAGI (reference sequence). This CDR3 is built from 17 residues. Trimming at V came to 3 bases and at J to 4 bases, leaving 11 bases not matched to a gene. Here the CDR3 reads CASSYSLSSGITGELFF. The DNA of the CDR3 is TGTGCCAGCAGTTATTCGTTGTCTAGCGGAATCACCGGGGAGCTGTTTTTT.

Only a few counts were recorded for this clonotype. The chain has TRBV7-2 and TRBJ1-3; D is perhaps TRBD1 (6 bases). The CDR3 contains 17 residues. V was clipped by 1 base and J by 4 bases, with 17 bases between them. From germline, CDR1 is SGHTA and CDR2 FQGNSA. This chain's CDR3 is CASSLGVVGGAGNTIYF. The CDR3 DNA reads TGTGCCAGCAGCTTAGGGGTCGTAGGGGGTGCCGGAAACACCATATATTTT.

The V call is TRBV7-2, the J call TRBJ2-3; 8 bases map to TRBD2. The CDR3 extends over 15 amino acids. V trimming: 4 bases; J trimming: 1 base; junction bases outside the gene matches: 4. Germline loops: CDR1 SGHTA, CDR2 FQGNSA. The CDR3 region is CASSSLAGRTDTQYF. The CDR3 region has the DNA TGTGCCAGCAGCTCCCTAGCGGGCCGCACAGATACGCAGTATTTT.